This is a list of T cell receptor beta chains from one sample in a study of radiation and T cells in renal cell carcinoma. Assay: immunoSEQ multiplex PCR; the TCRdb copy retains only in-frame clones and omits some. This table has more than 95,000 clones, roughly 80% appearing once. The source material was blood, sampled from a patient whose treatment included radiotherapy and nephrectomy. The source of these receptors is a woman in her sixties with renal cell carcinoma. The CDR3 runs from the conserved cysteine through the conserved F or W. The D gene is left open where the match is weak. Clone size, where shown, is once, few, many, or a class for clones that have expanded.

J: TRBJ2-7
size: NA
V: TRBV19
D: TRBD2
CDR3: CASSPRDYLYEQYF
DNA: TGTGCCAGTAGTCCCCGGGACTACCTCTACGAGCAGTACTTC

J: TRBJ2-7
size: NA
V: TRBV6-5
D: TRBD1
CDR3: CASSYSNAGGVYEQYF
DNA: TGTGCCAGCAGTTACTCGAACGCAGGGGGCGTCTACGAGCAGTACTTC

J: TRBJ2-5
size: NA
V: TRBV5-4
D: TRBD1
CDR3: CASSLDRGETQYF
DNA: TGTGCCAGCAGCTTGGACAGGGGAGAGACCCAGTACTTC

J: TRBJ1-5
size: NA
V: TRBV27
D: NA
CDR3: CASSLSTVSNQPQHF
DNA: TGTGCCAGCAGTTTATCGACGGTTAGCAATCAGCCCCAGCATTTT

J: TRBJ1-5
size: NA
V: TRBV19
D: NA
CDR3: CASTTARASNQPQHF
DNA: TGTGCCAGTACCACGGCCAGGGCGAGCAATCAGCCCCAGCATTTT

J: TRBJ1-1
size: NA
V: TRBV19
D: TRBD1
CDR3: CASSPGQGRGTEAFF
DNA: TGTGCCAGTAGTCCCGGACAGGGAAGAGGCACTGAAGCTTTCTTT

J: TRBJ1-2
size: NA
V: TRBV2
D: NA
CDR3: CASRLLRESYGYTF
DNA: TGTGCCAGCAGGCTCCTACGGGAGAGCTATGGCTACACCTTC

J: TRBJ1-1
size: NA
V: TRBV2
D: NA
CDR3: CASSESLFAGLDEAFF
DNA: TGTGCCAGCAGTGAATCCCTCTTTGCGGGTTTAGATGAAGCTTTCTTT

J: TRBJ2-5
size: NA
V: TRBV30
D: TRBD1
CDR3: CAWELQGVETQYF
DNA: TGTGCCTGGGAACTCCAGGGGGTAGAGACCCAGTACTTC

J: TRBJ1-4
size: NA
V: TRBV6-6
D: NA
CDR3: CASSYSAATNEKLFF
DNA: TGTGCCAGCAGTTACTCTGCAGCAACTAATGAAAAACTGTTTTTT

J: TRBJ2-3
size: NA
V: TRBV27
D: TRBD2
CDR3: CASLERGGTDTQYF
DNA: TGTGCCAGCCTAGAGCGGGGGGGCACAGATACGCAGTATTTT

J: TRBJ2-1
size: NA
V: TRBV6-4
D: NA
CDR3: CASSDEAGTSYNEQFF
DNA: TGTGCCAGCAGTGACGAGGCGGGTACTTCCTACAATGAGCAGTTCTTC

J: TRBJ2-1
size: once
V: TRBV4-1
D: TRBD2
CDR3: CASSQDASGSNNEQFF
DNA: TGCGCCAGCAGCCAAGATGCTAGCGGGAGTAACAATGAGCAGTTCTTC

J: TRBJ1-5
size: few
V: TRBV29-1
D: NA
CDR3: CSVVITGIQPQHF
DNA: TGCAGCGTAGTTATAACAGGGATTCAGCCCCAGCATTTT

J: TRBJ1-3
size: NA
V: TRBV4-1
D: NA
CDR3: CASSQVSRTSGNTIYF
DNA: TGCGCCAGCAGCCAAGTATCCAGGACCTCTGGAAACACCATATATTTT

J: TRBJ2-7
size: NA
V: TRBV4-2
D: NA
CDR3: CASSQERAGPASYEQYF
DNA: TGTGCCAGCAGCCAAGAACGAGCGGGTCCCGCCTCCTACGAGCAGTACTTC

J: TRBJ2-1
size: NA
V: TRBV11-2
D: NA
CDR3: CASSYGPPDNEQFF
DNA: TGTGCCAGCAGTTACGGGCCGCCCGACAATGAGCAGTTCTTC

J: TRBJ2-7
size: few
V: TRBV6-1
D: TRBD2
CDR3: CASSAPPTSGNQYEQYF
DNA: TGTGCCAGCAGTGCCCCGCCGACTAGCGGGAACCAATACGAGCAGTACTTC

J: TRBJ2-3
size: NA
V: TRBV27
D: TRBD2
CDR3: CASSYPTSGGTDTQYF
DNA: TGTGCCAGCAGTTACCCGACTAGCGGGGGGACAGATACGCAGTATTTT

J: TRBJ1-4
size: NA
V: TRBV6-5
D: NA
CDR3: CASSHDGRTNEKLFF
DNA: TGTGCCAGCAGTCATGACGGACGAACTAATGAAAAACTGTTTTTT

J: TRBJ1-5
size: NA
V: TRBV2
D: NA
CDR3: CASSDFGFLSNQPQHF
DNA: TGTGCCAGCAGTGATTTCGGATTCCTTAGCAATCAGCCCCAGCATTTT

J: TRBJ2-1
size: NA
V: TRBV9
D: TRBD2
CDR3: CASSVKSSGSIGNEQFF
DNA: TGTGCCAGCAGCGTAAAATCTAGCGGGAGTATAGGTAATGAGCAGTTCTTC

J: TRBJ1-5
size: NA
V: TRBV12-5
D: NA
CDR3: CASCTDHQPQHF
DNA: TGTGCTAGTTGTACGGATCATCAGCCCCAGCATTTT

J: TRBJ1-5
size: NA
V: TRBV5-1
D: TRBD1
CDR3: CASRAGTGEVNQPQHF
DNA: TGCGCCAGCAGGGCCGGGACAGGGGAAGTCAATCAGCCCCAGCATTTT